This entry describes one TCR beta chain. Its binding antigen is unknown. It has no much larger one-base neighbor in the sample; base qualities were not kept. The sample originates from a study of shared clonotypes between healthy human individuals (TCRdb year 2020). Broadly, across the study: Three men and a couple of women, aged 18 to 49 years, made up the cohort. Per donor, three plates each were used for CD4 naive and CD4 memory, two for CD8 naive, and one for CD8 memory. Blood TCR repertoires of a handful of healthy adults were deeply sequenced to estimate repertoire size and the extent of clonotype sharing between individuals. To increase sequencing depth and limit assay-specific biases, different laboratories used diverse techniques to prepare libraries and sequence TCR repertoires. Per donor, leukapheresis produced somewhere between about 0.94 and 9 billion PBMCs. Broader findings and caveats from the paper: The small number of donors limited the genetic and exposure-history diversity represented. Pairwise subsampling led to the expectation that sequencing depth would affect the degree of clonotype sharing among donors. Sampling was restricted to blood, and TCR repertoires in tissues likely differ from the TCR repertoires found in blood. Naive subsets generally had larger estimated clonotype richness than memory subsets did. Sharing across a few donors was observed for around 4.8% of naive CD4, under 4% of naive CD8, over 2% of memory CD4, and about 0.39% of memory CD8 clonotypes. Even with the large sequencing depth, rarefaction of the sorted-subset datasets indicated that sequencing was incomplete. Compared with non-shared clonotypes, the clonotypes found in all four sorted-subset donors had higher generation probabilities.

The donors were healthy, HIV-negative adults who had no recently reported acute infections or vaccinations. Every donor was a Caucasian adult residing in Nashville, Tennessee, USA. CD4+ T cells were enriched by magnetic negative selection; naive cells were then positively selected on CD45RA, and the negative fraction formed the memory subset. After blood collection by leukapheresis, PBMCs were isolated using Ficoll-Histopaque density gradient centrifugation and then cryopreserved in the vapor phase of liquid nitrogen. Analytical flow cytometry was used to check the purity and quantity of each magnetically sorted T cell population. Each sorted fraction had its genomic DNA isolated and then quantified by UV absorbance on a Nanodrop 2000c. V is reduced by 4 bases and J by 8 bases, leaving a spacing of 17 bases between them. From its cysteine to its phenylalanine, the CDR3 spans 14 amino acids. The entry retains the CDR3 DNA only, 42 bases that are in frame from base 1. Via the germline V gene, CDR1 is WSHSY and CDR2 SAAADI.

TCR CDR3 regions were amplified from genomic DNA by multiplex PCR using the deep immunoSEQ assay. Extracted genomic DNA from each cell subset was spread evenly across all wells of several immunoSEQ 96-well plates, with each plate serving as a replicate. For sorted subsets, roughly 0.2 ug genomic DNA, equal to tens of thousands of T cell genomes, was loaded into each replicate PCR. Purified libraries were measured with a Qubit 3.0 fluorometer, size-checked on a Bioanalyzer 2100, and measured again with the KAPA Library Quantification kit. Every immunoSEQ 96-well plate was sequenced on a separate single-read 150-cycle Illumina NextSeq 550 flow cell. On the authors' methods: Because only junctional sequences without quality scores were contained in the immunoSEQ output, filtering matching that applied to full-length reads could not be performed. Sequences were annotated with PyIR, a Python wrapper for IgBLAST v1.9, using IMGT germline references to assign V/J genes and CDR3. Reads were filtered out if the reads had weak V/J assignments (E-value above 1e-6), no CDR3, stop codons, out-of-frame junctions, or ambiguous translated residues. V3J clonotypes were defined as sequences sharing an identical inferred V gene, J gene, and CDR3 amino acid sequence. To compute the percentage overlap between repertoires, the number of shared unique clonotypes was divided by the size of the smaller repertoire. RTK rarefaction, the Chao1 estimator, and Recon v2.1 estimates of unobserved clonotypes were used to assess repertoire richness. For all TCRbeta clonotypes obtained by the gDNA method from four donors, generation probabilities were computed with OLGA. The table was pulled from immuneACCESS by TCRdb, which kept in-frame rearrangements only. Such tables lose some clones; where checked, under half of the loss comes from unresolved V genes, and the rest has no known cause. Clone size and the V and J calls come from that table; the DNA yielded D and trimming. This sample lists roughly 1.4 million clones; approximately 98.5% were detected once. The top ten hold approximately 0.4% of the sample.

What was sequenced was naive CD4+ T cells sorted from blood. The cell subset or site label of this sample denotes: CD45RA+ positively selected. The chain is assembled from TRBV10-2 and TRBJ2-5; D gene: possibly TRBD1, on 6 matching bases. The source is a man aged 25-40 years in good health. CDR3 reads: CASSVTEGVNTQYF. The DNA reads TGCGCCAGCAGTGTAACAGAGGGGGTAAATACCCAGTACTTC.